This TCR beta chain was profiled in a study of T cells in Graves' hyperthyroidism and ophthalmopathy. With 2 bases removed from V and 1 base from J, the gap between germline ends came to 8 bases. The CDR3 runs 14 residues. CDR1 and CDR2 from the germline V gene are MNHEY and SVGEGT. This clonotype was recorded at least ten times. Amplified regions were TCR beta CDR3 sequences from RNA transcripts. Using the HTBI primer set, a first-round RT-PCR was run on the TCR CDR3. TCRdb processed the multiplex PCR reads anew with MiXCR; each CDR3 protein has one entry. Of fewer than 350,000 distinct CDR3 sequences in the sample, about 20% were seen once.

The origin of this receptor is a woman aged 45-59 years with Graves' hyperthyroidism. The specimen was blood. The chain has TRBV6-2 or TRBV6-3 and TRBJ1-1; D not certain. CDR3 DNA sequence: TGTGCCAGCAGTTACGTCGAAGGGAACACTGAAGCTTTCTTT. It encodes CASSYVEGNTEAFF.